The 29 T cell receptor beta chains in this list originate from one sample, sequenced in a study of blood T cell repertoires in COVID-19. The data were produced by immunoSEQ multiplex PCR, yet TCRdb's version contains in-frame clones alone and is incomplete. The sample yields roughly 330,000 clones, over 70% seen once. Sequencing used PBMCs or T cells enriched from blood (not recorded which). These receptors were taken from a young man who had recovered from COVID-19.

The chain is built from TRBV28 and TRBJ2-5, with a weak D call TRBD1 (6 bases). Germline-derived CDR1 and CDR2 are MDHEN and SYDVKM. V was cut by 6 bases and J by 4 bases, with 21 bases left in between. The CDR3 consists of 16 residues. For the CDR3, the DNA is TGTGCCAGCAGATCCAGGGTAGCAGGGGCTCGAGAGACCCAGTACTTC. This translates into CASRSRVAGARETQYF.

The chain combines TRBV5-4 with TRBJ2-2, with TRBD2 matching over 16 bases. J lost 7 bases, V lost 0 bases, and 3 bases had no gene match. Germline V gene lookup returns CDR1 SGHNT and CDR2 YYREEE (reference sequence). The CDR3 has 17 amino acids. CDR3 sequence (DNA): TGTGCCAGCAGCTTGGCCGGGACTAGCGGGGGGGACGGGGAGCTGTTTTTT. Protein product: CASSLAGTSGGDGELFF.

The chain carries TRBV4-2 and TRBJ1-5; the D gene is possibly TRBD1 (6 bases). Germline V lookup: CDR1 LGHNA, CDR2 YNFKEQ. The CDR3 length is 15 residues. Trimming took off 0 bases at V and 7 bases at J, with 13 bases between the two ends. CDR3 region: CASSQEARGVQPQHF. The CDR3 DNA is TGTGCCAGCAGCCAAGAAGCCAGGGGAGTACAGCCCCAGCATTTT.

The V call is TRBV27, the J call TRBJ1-1; a weak D match, TRBD1 (6 bases). Trimming took off 5 bases at V and 2 bases at J, with 18 bases between the two ends. This CDR3 is 16 amino acids long. Germline V gene data show CDR1 as MNHEY and CDR2 as SMNVEV (reference sequence). CDR3 nucleotide sequence: TGTGCCAGCAGTCCATGGGGGGGCGGAAGTAACACTGAAGCTTTCTTT. Translating it yields CASSPWGGGSNTEAFF.

V is TRBV28 and J is TRBJ2-7, with a tentative D call TRBD2 (5 bases). V was clipped by 8 bases and J by 0 bases, with 11 bases between them. The CDR3 is 13 residues long. Germline lookup yields CDR1 MDHEN and CDR2 SYDVKM. CDR3 loop: CASVPGNSYEQYF. The CDR3 DNA reads TGTGCCAGCGTGCCGGGGAACTCCTACGAGCAGTACTTC.

V gene TRBV2 combines with J gene TRBJ2-7, with a weak D call TRBD1 (5 bases). Per the germline V gene, CDR1 is SNHLY and CDR2 is FYNNEI. CDR3 size: 15 residues. Trimming took off 3 bases at V and 0 bases at J, with 12 bases between the two ends. CDR3 bases: TGTGCCAGCAGTGAGAAGGAGACAGACTCCTACGAGCAGTACTTC. Protein: CASSEKETDSYEQYF.

The sample holds one count of this clone. The CDR3 DNA is TGTGCCAGCAGCCAACACGGGACAGACAATCAGCCCCAGCATTTT. Translation: CASSQHGTDNQPQHF. V usage is TRBV28 and J usage is TRBJ1-5, with 7 positions matching TRBD1. This CDR3 has 15 residues. Losses at the gene ends were 6 bases for V and 3 bases for J; bases not matched to a gene: 8. Germline assignment: CDR1 MDHEN and CDR2 SYDVKM.

The CDR3 loop reads CASSQDRDSPLGEQYF. In nucleotides, the CDR3 is TGCGCCAGCAGCCAAGATCGGGACAGCCCCCTGGGAGAGCAGTACTTC. The chain couples TRBV4-1 to TRBJ2-7; 7 nucleotides match TRBD1. This CDR3 has 16 residues. The V segment lost 0 bases and the J segment 7 bases; nucleotides outside the gene matches: 12. Per germline, CDR1 MGHRA and CDR2 YSYEKL.

V is TRBV27 and J is TRBJ2-7; the match to TRBD2 covers 9 bases. The CDR3 runs to 14 residues. CDR1 and CDR2 (germline): MNHEY, SMNVEV (reference sequence). J was trimmed by 6 bases and V by 2 bases; bases with no gene match: 5. As DNA, the CDR3 is TGTGCCAGCAGTTTAATAGCGGGGGTCAGCGAGCAGTACTTC. Its translation: CASSLIAGVSEQYF.

The genes are TRBV18 and TRBJ1-4, with 7 nucleotides matching TRBD1. Germline CDR1 KGHSH, CDR2 LQKENI. After removal of 4 bases from V and 11 bases from J, the junction contained 7 bases not matched to a gene. This CDR3 is 13 amino acids long. The DNA for the CDR3 is TGTGCCAGCTCACTAGACAGGGTCGGGAAACTGTTTTTT. As protein: CASSLDRVGKLFF.

The rearrangement links TRBV11-2 to TRBJ2-3, with TRBD2 matching 9 bases. Trimming cost V 0 bases and J 1 base; bases outside gene matches: 2. Per germline, CDR1 SGHAT and CDR2 FQNNGV. This CDR3 comprises 16 residues. This CDR3 is CASSLDPSGGTDTQYF. CDR3 in DNA: TGTGCCAGCAGCTTAGATCCTAGCGGGGGCACAGATACGCAGTATTTT.

J is TRBJ2-2 and V is TRBV4-1; the D is unclear. V was clipped by 6 bases and J by 4 bases, with 3 bases between them. In germline, CDR1 is MGHRA, CDR2 YSYEKL. This CDR3 has 11 residues. CDR3 sequence: CASSRTGELFF. The CDR3 DNA is TGCGCCAGCAGTCGCACCGGGGAGCTGTTTTTT.

For this clone: A read error may account for a junction end that differs from germline. The V gene is TRBV2, the J gene TRBJ2-3, with 8 bases matching TRBD1. The germline V gene has CDR1 SNHLY and CDR2 FYNNEI. The CDR3 is made up of 14 amino acids. The CDR3 sequence is CASSWAGGTDTQYF. The CDR3, as DNA: TGTGCCAGCAGTTGGGCAGGGGGCACCGATACGCAGTATTTT.

The V call is TRBV5-1, the J call TRBJ2-1, with 11 bases matching TRBD2. V lost 6 bases and J lost 1; bases outside the gene matches: 3. Germline-derived CDR1 and CDR2 are SGHRS and YFSETQ. This CDR3 comprises 15 residues. As DNA, the CDR3 is TGCGCCAGCACTAGCGGGGGGAATTCCTACAATGAGCAGTTCTTC. It codes for CASTSGGNSYNEQFF.

CDR3 nucleotide sequence: TGCAGCGTTGCTCCACGGACAGGATTCACCACCTACGAGCAGTACTTC. Amino acid sequence: CSVAPRTGFTTYEQYF. The V and J genes are TRBV29-1 and TRBJ2-7; 7 bases are shared with TRBD1. This CDR3 comprises 16 residues. Germline V gene sequence: CDR1 SQVTM, CDR2 ANQGSEA. J gave up 2 bases and V 4 bases, and 14 bases lay outside the gene matches.

V usage is TRBV7-9 and J usage is TRBJ1-3; 11 bases match TRBD1. V lost 5 bases and J lost 8; bases outside the gene matches: 8. CDR1 SEHNR and CDR2 FQNEAQ come from the germline V gene (reference sequence). The CDR3 spans 15 residues. The CDR3 sequence is CASSHMGQGVDTIYF. The CDR3 DNA sequence: TGTGCCAGCAGCCACATGGGACAGGGGGTGGACACCATATATTTT.

The CDR3 reads CSVGQNSNQPQHF. The CDR3 DNA sequence: TGCAGCGTTGGACAGAATAGCAATCAGCCCCAGCATTTT. This sequence joins TRBV29-1 and TRBJ1-5; the D gene is possibly TRBD1 (5 bases). Between the trimmed V and J ends, which lost 4 bases and 0 bases, there was a span of 7 bases. CDR1 and CDR2 (germline): SQVTM, ANQGSEA. The CDR3 has 13 amino acids.

The rearrangement joins TRBV11-2 to TRBJ2-7; TRBD2 matches at 9 bases. This CDR3 is 15 amino acids long. Trimming at V came to 5 bases and at J to 2 bases, leaving 7 bases not matched to a gene. Germline CDR1 reads SGHAT; CDR2 reads FQNNGV. The DNA of the CDR3 is TGTGCCAGCAGCGAGACTAGCGGAGAAACCTACGAGCAGTACTTC. It encodes CASSETSGETYEQYF.

The genes are TRBV12-2 and TRBJ2-7; TRBD1 is the table's D call and was not checked against the DNA. TRBV12-2 is annotated as a pseudogene. The CDR3 consists of 14 residues. The CDR3 region is CASRSRDRTYEQYF. The CDR3 coding sequence is TGTGCAAGTCGCTCCCGGGACAGGACCTACGAGCAGTACTTC.

This rearrangement joins TRBV5-1 to TRBJ2-3; the match to TRBD1 covers 7 bases. V lost 3 bases, J lost 7 bases, and 5 bases stayed unmatched. Germline-derived CDR1 and CDR2 are SGHRS and YFSETQ. This CDR3 region has 13 residues. The DNA for the CDR3 is TGCGCCAGCAGCTCCCGACAGGGACATACGCAGTATTTT. Translation gives CASSSRQGHTQYF.

The chain recombines TRBV28 with TRBJ1-4; D perhaps matches TRBD1 (5 bases). Trimming cost V 6 bases and J 13 bases, with 15 bases left between them. The CDR3 consists of 12 residues. Germline values: CDR1 MDHEN, CDR2 SYDVKM. As DNA, the CDR3 is TGTGCCAGCAGCACCCCAAGTAGGGGACTGTTTTTT. Residues: CASSTPSRGLFF.

The CDR3: CASSERLAGVETQYF. The DNA of the CDR3 is TGTGCCAGCAGTGAACGCCTAGCGGGAGTAGAGACCCAGTACTTC. The chain has TRBV25-1 and TRBJ2-5; the match to TRBD2 covers 10 bases. Germline V gene data show CDR1 as MGHDK and CDR2 as SYGVNS. The J segment lost 4 bases and the V segment lost 2 bases, leaving 4 bases of the junction unmatched. CDR3 length equals 15 residues.

This clone was observed a single time. The CDR3 protein is CASNPGTAVYEQYF. For the CDR3, the DNA is TGTGCCAGCAACCCCGGGACAGCAGTGTACGAGCAGTACTTC. This chain joins TRBV6-5 and TRBJ2-7; 7 bases map to TRBD1. Germline V gives CDR1 MNHEY, CDR2 SVGAGI. V dropped 7 bases and J dropped 4; count of bases not matched to a gene: 10. The CDR3 sequence is 14 residues long.

The rearrangement links TRBV11-2 to TRBJ1-2, with D uncertain. CDR1 and CDR2 from the germline V gene are SGHAT and FQNNGV. V was clipped by 2 bases and J by 4 bases, with 14 bases between them. The CDR3 has 15 residues. The CDR3 loop reads CASSLSNSVTYGYTF. In DNA, the CDR3 is TGTGCCAGCAGCTTAAGTAATAGTGTAACCTATGGCTACACCTTC.

This chain uses TRBV2 with TRBJ2-3; 9 positions match TRBD2. Germline V gives CDR1 SNHLY, CDR2 FYNNEI. V dropped 6 bases and J dropped 8; count of bases not matched to a gene: 9. This CDR3 is 14 amino acids long. In nucleotides, the CDR3 is TGTGCCAGCAGGACTAGCGGTCCGGGGTCTACGCAGTATTTT. This encodes CASRTSGPGSTQYF.

The rearrangement uses TRBV11-3 and TRBJ2-5; D ambiguous. The V and J ends lost 2 bases and 5 bases respectively, with 9 bases between them. Germline V gives CDR1 SGHNT, CDR2 YENEEA. This CDR3 has 13 amino acids. CDR3 sequence reads: CASSLRVRETQYF. The DNA of the CDR3 is TGTGCCAGCAGCTTACGCGTGCGGGAGACCCAGTACTTC.

The rearrangement links TRBV2 to TRBJ2-4; 7 bases align to TRBD1. CDR1 is SNHLY and CDR2 is FYNNEI in the germline V gene. Germline trimming cut 5 bases from V and 5 bases from J; bases unmatched to any gene: 6. The CDR3 is made up of 14 amino acids. CDR3 protein: CASSQQGWENIQYF. The DNA for the CDR3 is TGTGCCAGCAGTCAACAGGGGTGGGAAAACATTCAGTACTTC.

The rearrangement joins TRBV9 to TRBJ1-1, with TRBD1 matching over 8 bases. Unmatched junction bases numbered 7, after V lost 0 bases and J lost 0 bases. In germline, CDR1 is SGDLS, CDR2 YYNGEE. This CDR3 has 17 residues. The CDR3 region has the DNA TGTGCCAGCAGCGTAGGGGGGACAGGCTCCATGAACACTGAAGCTTTCTTT. Translating gives CASSVGGTGSMNTEAFF.

V gene TRBV5-5 combines with J gene TRBJ2-3, with 8 bases aligning to TRBD2. V lost 4 bases to trimming and J lost 5 bases; unmatched junction nucleotides: 18. Germline values: CDR1 SGHKS, CDR2 YYEKEE (reference sequence). The CDR3 is 18 amino acids. The CDR3 nucleotides read TGTGCCAGCAGCGCAACTGGAGGCAAACTAGCGGATCAAGATACGCAGTATTTT. Its translation: CASSATGGKLADQDTQYF. Based on the CDR3 plus reference TRBV5-5 and TRBJ2-3, the full variable domain is DAGVTQSPTHLIKTRGQQVTLRCSPISGHKSVSWYQQVLGQGPQFIFQYYEKEERGRGNFPDRFSARQFPNYSSELNVNALLLGDSALYLCASSATGGKLADQDTQYFGPGTRLTVL.